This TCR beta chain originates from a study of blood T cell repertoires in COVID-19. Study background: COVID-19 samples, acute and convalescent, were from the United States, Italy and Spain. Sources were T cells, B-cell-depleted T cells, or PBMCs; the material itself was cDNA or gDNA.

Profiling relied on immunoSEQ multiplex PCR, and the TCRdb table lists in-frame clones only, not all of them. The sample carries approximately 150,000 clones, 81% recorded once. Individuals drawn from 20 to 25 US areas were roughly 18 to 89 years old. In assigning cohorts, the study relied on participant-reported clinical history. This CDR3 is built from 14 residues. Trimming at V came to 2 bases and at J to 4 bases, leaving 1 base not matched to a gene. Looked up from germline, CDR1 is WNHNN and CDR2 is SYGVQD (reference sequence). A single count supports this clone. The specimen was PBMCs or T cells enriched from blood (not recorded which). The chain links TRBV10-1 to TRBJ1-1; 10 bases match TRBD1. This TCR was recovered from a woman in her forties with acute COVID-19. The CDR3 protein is CASSEGTGATEAFF. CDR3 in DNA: TGCGCCAGCAGTGAGGGGACAGGGGCCACTGAAGCTTTCTTT.